This TCR beta chain was found in a study of blood T cell repertoires in COVID-19. Study-level information: Spain, Italy and the United States supplied samples that represented acute and convalescent COVID-19. PBMCs, B-cell-depleted T cells, or T cells provided the cDNA or gDNA that made up the material.

Methods used by the authors: For nucleated cells, counts were estimated from reference gene primer amplification. Method: immunoSEQ multiplex PCR; TCRdb's copy keeps in-frame clones and lacks some. The DNA gave D and trimming, while V, J and clone size come from that table. The data show some 250,000 clones, about 80% seen once. The table lists this clone with many counts. Material: peripheral blood. This TCR was recovered from a woman older than 75 with acute or convalescent COVID-19.

CDR3 DNA sequence: TGCGCCAGCAGTTTTTTTGACAGACAACTCTATGGCTACACCTTC. It is translated as CASSFFDRQLYGYTF. This sequence joins TRBV5-1 and TRBJ1-2; D may be TRBD1 (5 bases). This CDR3 has 15 residues. V was cut by 5 bases and J by 4 bases, with 18 bases left in between. From germline, CDR1 is SGHRS and CDR2 YFSETQ.